The clone carrying this TCR beta chain was seen a few times. Antigen specificity is unknown. 5'-RACE, quantitative and with molecular barcodes, yielded the TCR beta libraries. TCRdb fed the 5' RACE reads into MiXCR, producing one record per CDR3 protein. The sample lists approximately 540,000 distinct CDR3 sequences, about 12% occurring once. This entry comes from a study of CD8 T cells in ankylosing spondylitis. Regarding the study as a whole: Several of the motif variants were reported before in synovial fluid and blood from reactive arthritis. Disease-associated clones were reportedly significantly overrepresented in matched ankylosing spondylitis synovial fluid. Blood from ankylosing spondylitis patients appeared to carry a characteristic eight-variant TCR beta motif. The authors found the disease-linked clones to be CD8+ and relatively rare in peripheral blood.

The CDR3 is 13 amino acids. With 9 bases removed from V and 2 bases from J, the gap between germline ends came to 12 bases. Per the germline V gene, CDR1 is SGHNT and CDR2 is YYREEE (reference sequence). The sequenced sample was blood, either unsorted or a sorted T cell fraction (not recorded which). The V and J genes are TRBV5-4 and TRBJ1-3; possible D gene TRBD1, 6 bases. The sequence was obtained from a male donor with ankylosing spondylitis. CDR3 nucleotides: TGTGCCACTACCGAGGGGGCTGGAAACACCATATATTTT. It codes for CATTEGAGNTIYF.